This TCR beta chain was captured by sequencing in a study of blood T cell repertoires in COVID-19. Sequencing used immunoSEQ multiplex PCR; TCRdb keeps in-frame clones, though not all of them. The sample records around 72,000 clones, nearly 90% being singletons. This TCR derives from a man aged 50-60 years with acute or convalescent COVID-19. The sequenced sample was peripheral blood.

The CDR3 protein is CASSYRQGWGYEQYF. The CDR3 DNA reads TGTGCCAGCAGTTACCGACAGGGCTGGGGCTACGAGCAGTACTTC. The J gene is TRBJ2-7, the V gene TRBV6-5, with 7 bases matching TRBD1. Germline V gene sequence: CDR1 MNHEY, CDR2 SVGAGI. This CDR3 spans 15 amino acids. Losses at the gene ends were 2 bases for V and 3 bases for J; bases not matched to a gene: 7.